This TCR beta chain was sequenced for a study of shared T cell receptors in the human thymus. The assay was immunoSEQ multiplex PCR, and TCRdb's table has in-frame clones only and misses some. The sample shows under 850,000 clones, 88% of them seen only once. The same data also went into a second study, on human thymus T cells. Per that paper: A high degree of thymic repertoire overlap among unrelated individuals was reported in related research.

Sequencing used thymocytes. This TCR was sampled from a boy under three years old with a congenital heart defect.

As DNA, the CDR3 is TGTGCCAGCAGCACCGGACAGGGGAAGAACACTGAAGCTTTCTTT. Translation gives CASSTGQGKNTEAFF. This rearrangement joins TRBV11-3 to TRBJ1-1; 9 bases agree with TRBD1. The V gene's germline CDR1 is SGHNT and CDR2 YENEEA. CDR3 size: 15 residues. Trimming took 5 bases from V and 1 from J; bases not matched to a gene: 5.